This record concerns one T cell receptor beta chain sequence. Antigen unknown. The record originates from a study of identical twins. Whole-study results and caveats: Invariant MAIT and iNKT cells could partly confound zero-insertion analyses.

Carrying unique molecular identifiers, the cDNA also gained a universal primer site through template switching. TCRdb processed the 5' RACE reads anew with MiXCR; each CDR3 protein has one entry. This sample has approximately 550,000 distinct CDR3 sequences, with about 22% found just once. The same data also contributed to another study, on yellow fever vaccine responses in identical twins.

The sequenced sample consisted of CD4+ T cells sorted from blood. This TCR derives from a woman aged 18-30 years in good health.

CDR3 coding DNA: TGCGCCAGCAGCCAAGTATTAGCGGGAGCGAACATTCAGTACTTC. Translating gives CASSQVLAGANIQYF. The chain carries TRBV4-1 and TRBJ2-4, with 9 bases aligning to TRBD2. The CDR3 has 15 residues. Germline V gene lookup returns CDR1 MGHRA and CDR2 YSYEKL. The ends lost 1 base at V and 7 bases at J; junction bases unmatched: 5.